The next 27 T cell receptor beta chains were all read from a single sample in a study of cytomegalovirus exposure and HLA in healthy donors. This table comes from immunoSEQ multiplex PCR, and its TCRdb copy is limited to in-frame clones, with some not included. The table records 280,000 or so clones, more than 75% of them present only once. Input material: PBMCs. The receptor source for this set is a woman aged 18-29 years in good health and CMV-seronegative.

CDR3 DNA: TGTGCCAGCAGCGTAGCCCCCCGGACTAGCCTCAGGTCCTACAATGAGCAGTTCTTC. Translation gives CASSVAPRTSLRSYNEQFF. The chain joins TRBV9 to TRBJ2-1; 8 nucleotides align to TRBD2. The germline gives CDR1 SGDLS, CDR2 YYNGEE. This CDR3 contains 19 residues. The J segment lost 1 base and the V segment lost 0 bases, leaving 12 bases of the junction unmatched.

The chain couples TRBV9 to TRBJ2-7, with no clear D. The CDR3 is 14 amino acids. The germline V and J ends were trimmed by 0 bases and 3 bases, with 10 bases remaining between them. CDR1 is SGDLS, CDR2 YYNGEE, per germline. The CDR3 DNA is TGTGCCAGCAGCGTAGGAAGCGTCGGCTACGAGCAGTACTTC. Amino acid sequence: CASSVGSVGYEQYF.

The rearrangement links TRBV28 to TRBJ2-1, with D maybe TRBD2 (6 bases). Germline loops: CDR1 MDHEN, CDR2 SYDVKM. Trimming removed 6 bases from V and 0 bases from J, with 15 bases in between. CDR3 length: 16 residues. CDR3 in DNA: TGTGCCAGCAGGAGTAGCGGTACGAGCTCCTACAATGAGCAGTTCTTC. The encoded protein is CASRSSGTSSYNEQFF. Filled out from reference TRBV28 and TRBJ2-1, the complete variable domain reads DVKVTQSSRYLVKRTGEKVFLECVQDMDHENMFWYRQDPGLGLRLIYFSYDVKMKEKGDIPEGYSVSREKKERFSLILESASTNQTSMYLCASRSSGTSSYNEQFFGPGTRLTVL.

The J gene is TRBJ2-3, the V gene TRBV19; no clear D gene. CDR1 and CDR2 (germline): LNHDA, SQIVND (reference sequence). CDR3 size: 13 residues. V dropped 5 bases and J dropped 2 bases, with 8 bases sitting between them. The DNA for the CDR3 is TGTGCCAGTAGTGCCGCGGTCACAGATACGCAGTATTTT. It codes for CASSAAVTDTQYF.

The chain links TRBV9 to TRBJ2-1; 7 bases match TRBD2. J was trimmed by 4 bases and V by 2 bases; bases with no gene match: 6. Germline-derived CDR1 and CDR2 are SGDLS and YYNGEE. The CDR3 has 15 residues. The CDR3 bases are TGTGCCAGCAGCGTCGGGACTATTAGTTACAATGAGCAGTTCTTC. Residues: CASSVGTISYNEQFF.

This rearrangement joins TRBV5-7 to TRBJ1-4; 10 bases align to TRBD1. TRBV5-7 is an ORF, with its function uncertain. CDR3 size: 19 residues. Germline trimming cut 2 bases from V and 3 bases from J; bases unmatched to any gene: 13. The CDR3 reads CASSFTTGGVEVANEKLFF. The CDR3 DNA is TGTGCCAGCAGCTTTACGACAGGGGGCGTCGAAGTTGCTAATGAAAAACTGTTTTTT.

The V and J genes are TRBV7-2 and TRBJ1-5, with 7 bases aligning to TRBD1. This CDR3 is built from 18 residues. V lost 1 base to trimming and J lost 9 bases; unmatched junction nucleotides: 18. CDR1 SGHTA and CDR2 FQGNSA come from the germline V gene. For the CDR3, the DNA is TGTGCCAGCAGCTTAGACCCACGGGCAGGGGGGAATCAGGCGCCCCAGCATTTT. Translated, it gives CASSLDPRAGGNQAPQHF.

This chain joins TRBV19 and TRBJ2-1; 7 nucleotides align to TRBD2. The CDR3 loop spans 16 amino acids. Losses at the gene ends were 2 bases for V and 7 bases for J; bases not matched to a gene: 11. Germline V gene sequence: CDR1 LNHDA, CDR2 SQIVND (reference sequence). DNA of the CDR3: TGTGCCAGTAGTATATGGGACGGAGGACTAGGAAATGAGCAGTTCTTC. Translating it yields CASSIWDGGLGNEQFF.

The CDR3 coding sequence is TGCGCCAGCAGCTTGACCCCACTTATCGGGGTCAGCACAGATACGCAGTATTTT. Protein product: CASSLTPLIGVSTDTQYF. This chain joins TRBV5-1 and TRBJ2-3; a weak D match, TRBD2 (5 bases). CDR3 length equals 18 residues. V was clipped by 1 base and J by 0 bases, with 18 bases between them. The germline gives CDR1 SGHRS, CDR2 YFSETQ. Supplemented by reference TRBV5-1 and TRBJ2-3, the full variable domain reads KAGVTQTPRYLIKTRGQQVTLSCSPISGHRSVSWYQQTPGQGLQFLFEYFSETQRNKGNFPGRFSGRQFSNSRSEMNVSTLELGDSALYLCASSLTPLIGVSTDTQYFGPGTRLTVL.

This chain connects TRBV2 to TRBJ1-4; D is uncertain. V lost 6 bases, J lost 8 bases, and 16 bases lay in between. Germline lookup yields CDR1 SNHLY and CDR2 FYNNEI. This CDR3 is built from 14 residues. CDR3 residues: CASRVDLGGEKLFF. CDR3 nucleotides: TGTGCCAGCAGGGTAGACTTAGGAGGGGAAAAACTGTTTTTT.

The V gene is TRBV5-1, the J gene TRBJ2-2, with D perhaps TRBD2 (5 bases). Germline V gene lookup returns CDR1 SGHRS and CDR2 YFSETQ. The CDR3 loop spans 19 amino acids. V lost 2 bases and J 1 base, leaving 21 bases between the germline ends. CDR3 DNA sequence: TGCGCCAGCAGCTTCCCACCTCGGGAAGACGGCGGGAACACCGGGGAGCTGTTTTTT. Its translation is CASSFPPREDGGNTGELFF.

This clone was detected once. V gene TRBV6-5 combines with J gene TRBJ1-1, with D maybe TRBD1 (6 bases). Trimming pared 9 bases from V and 1 base from J, leaving 15 bases between. Germline CDR1 reads MNHEY; CDR2 reads SVGAGI. The CDR3 loop spans 14 amino acids. The CDR3 loop reads CASTGTPKNTEAFF. CDR3 bases: TGTGCCAGTACCGGGACACCCAAGAACACTGAAGCTTTCTTT.

This clone has just one count. V is TRBV15 and J is TRBJ2-6; 7 nucleotides agree with TRBD2. Germline assignment: CDR1 LNHNV and CDR2 YYDKDF (reference sequence). With 3 bases clipped from V and 0 bases from J, the junction kept 5 bases outside the gene matches. The CDR3 spans 17 residues. CDR3 residues: CATSSLRDYSGANVLTF. The CDR3 DNA reads as TGTGCCACCAGCAGTTTGAGGGACTACTCTGGGGCCAACGTCCTGACTTTC.

This clone turned up a few times. CDR3 residues: CASRDEGAKNGYTF. CDR3 nucleotide sequence: TGCGCCAGCAGAGATGAGGGGGCGAAGAATGGCTACACCTTC. V is TRBV5-1 and J is TRBJ1-2, with 7 bases lining up with TRBD1. Germline V gene lookup returns CDR1 SGHRS and CDR2 YFSETQ. The CDR3 extends over 14 amino acids. V dropped 5 bases and J dropped 6; count of bases not matched to a gene: 10.

This chain joins TRBV28 and TRBJ2-7, with 15 bases fitting TRBD2. The CDR3 has 19 residues. J was trimmed by 0 bases and V by 4 bases; bases with no gene match: 10. CDR1 and CDR2 (germline): MDHEN, SYDVKM. The CDR3 DNA reads TGTGCCAGCAGTTCCCCGGGACTAGCGGGAGGTAAGAGCTCCTACGAGCAGTACTTC. Its protein product is CASSSPGLAGGKSSYEQYF.

The sample holds one count of this clone. The V and J genes are TRBV6-5 and TRBJ2-5; a possible D gene is TRBD1 (6 bases). There are 13 residues in the CDR3. Trimming pared 6 bases from V and 4 bases from J, leaving 12 bases between. Germline assignment: CDR1 MNHEY and CDR2 SVGAGI. The chain's CDR3 is CASRTGWGETQYF. The CDR3 DNA sequence: TGTGCCAGCAGGACAGGCTGGGGAGAGACCCAGTACTTC.

This clone was seen just once. The rearrangement joins TRBV5-4 to TRBJ2-1; D gene uncertain. The CDR3 loop spans 20 amino acids. CDR1 is SGHNT and CDR2 is YYREEE in the germline V gene (reference sequence). Trimming took off 0 bases at V and 5 bases at J, with 27 bases between the two ends. As DNA, the CDR3 is TGTGCCAGCAGCTTGGAGGCCATTCTTCTAGGTCCGATCGCAAACAATGAGCAGTTCTTC. Encoded protein: CASSLEAILLGPIANNEQFF.

The chain recombines TRBV6-5 with TRBJ2-6, with a weak D call TRBD1 (6 bases). Trimming removed 5 bases at V and 0 bases at J, with 8 bases between. Germline V gene data show CDR1 as MNHEY and CDR2 as SVGAGI. CDR3 length: 15 amino acids. CDR3 nucleotide sequence: TGTGCCAGCAGTCGGGACAACTCTGGGGCCAACGTCCTGACTTTC. Encoded protein: CASSRDNSGANVLTF.

V gene TRBV6-5 combines with J gene TRBJ2-2; 9 bases fit TRBD1. Germline assignment: CDR1 MNHEY and CDR2 SVGAGI. The V segment lost 8 bases and the J segment 6 bases; nucleotides outside the gene matches: 7. The CDR3 is 14 amino acids. CDR3 bases: TGTGCCAGCCGAATACAGGGGGCAGCCGGGGAGCTGTTTTTT. Translation gives CASRIQGAAGELFF.

The gene calls are TRBV4-2 and TRBJ2-7, with TRBD2 matching over 8 bases. V shed 0 bases and J 3 bases; nucleotides not matched to a gene: 7. This CDR3 is 16 amino acids long. From germline, CDR1 is LGHNA and CDR2 YNFKEQ. CDR3 sequence: CASSQEEAGDLYEQYF. CDR3 DNA: TGTGCCAGCAGCCAAGAGGAAGCGGGAGACCTCTACGAGCAGTACTTC.

This rearrangement joins TRBV4-1 to TRBJ1-2, with 7 bases lining up with TRBD1. J lost 5 bases, V lost 1 base, and 4 bases had no gene match. The CDR3 contains 14 residues. Germline CDR1 and CDR2: MGHRA and YSYEKL. The CDR3 loop is CASSQADRVYGYTF. The CDR3 region has the DNA TGCGCCAGCAGCCAAGCCGACAGGGTTTATGGCTACACCTTC.

V gene TRBV9 combines with J gene TRBJ2-3, with 7 bases aligning to TRBD2. CDR3 length equals 16 residues. The V segment lost 4 bases and the J segment 2 bases; nucleotides outside the gene matches: 10. CDR1 and CDR2 from the germline V gene are SGDLS and YYNGEE. The CDR3 nucleotides read TGTGCCAGCAGCTCAGCGGCTAGCGGACCCACAGATACGCAGTATTTT. Encoded protein: CASSSAASGPTDTQYF.

The DNA for the CDR3 is TGTGCCAGCAGCCCTCATACTATAGGGACTGGATATGGCTACACCTTC. It yields the protein CASSPHTIGTGYGYTF. The chain joins TRBV13 to TRBJ1-2, with D possibly being TRBD1 (5 bases). Trimming left V 5 bases short and J 5 bases short, with 21 bases between. The CDR3 spans 16 residues. Germline loops: CDR1 PRHDT, CDR2 FYEKMQ (reference sequence).

The V and J genes are TRBV7-3 and TRBJ2-3; TRBD2 matches at 11 bases. J lost 3 bases, V lost 3 bases, and 2 bases had no gene match. From germline, CDR1 is SGHTA and CDR2 FQGTGA. CDR3 size: 15 residues. CDR3 bases: TGTGCCAGCAGCTTTAGCGGGAGGGGGACAGATACGCAGTATTTT. It is translated as CASSFSGRGTDTQYF.

CDR3: CASSPRQDSYEQYF. CDR3 in DNA: TGTGCCAGCTCACCTAGACAGGACTCCTACGAGCAGTACTTC. V and J are TRBV18 and TRBJ2-7; tentative D call: TRBD1 (6 bases). The germline gives CDR1 KGHSH, CDR2 LQKENI. The CDR3 contains 14 residues. Trimming cost V 3 bases and J 0 bases, with 9 bases left between them.

J is TRBJ1-5 and V is TRBV10-3; 8 nucleotides agree with TRBD1. The CDR3 sequence is 15 residues long. Per germline, CDR1 ENHRY and CDR2 SYGVKD. V lost 4 bases, J lost 2 bases, and 4 bases stayed unmatched. CDR3 in amino acids: CAISASQGGNQPQHF. Written as DNA, the CDR3 is TGTGCCATCAGTGCGTCACAGGGGGGCAATCAGCCCCAGCATTTT.

The chain is built from TRBV27 and TRBJ1-2, with D possibly TRBD1 on 6 matching bases. Germline V lookup: CDR1 MNHEY, CDR2 SMNVEV (reference sequence). The CDR3 spans 14 residues. V was shortened by 0 bases and J by 6 bases, with 11 bases between the two germline ends. The CDR3 here is CASSLSRGLDGYTF. DNA for the CDR3: TGTGCCAGCAGTTTATCTAGGGGGTTGGATGGCTACACCTTC.